The 15 T cell receptor beta chains below come from one sample, sequenced in a study of blood T cells in healthy people across ages. A J-beta primer mix and a sample-barcoded 5' primer were used in a second PCR of roughly 7 to 12 cycles. TCRdb redid the calling of the 5' RACE reads with MiXCR, one entry per CDR3 protein. The repertoire holds around 1.5 million distinct CDR3 sequences, roughly 30% seen once, with around 10% in the top ten. The specimen was blood. Receptor source: a woman in her thirties in good health.

The chain recombines TRBV7-6 with TRBJ1-5; TRBD1 aligns across 8 bases. V lost 0 bases and J lost 3; bases outside the gene matches: 10. Germline V lookup: CDR1 SGHVS, CDR2 FNYEAQ. This CDR3 is 18 amino acids long. CDR3 sequence (DNA): TGTGCCAGCAGCTTAGCCACCTCGACAGGGGTGAACAATCAGCCCCAGCATTTT. It is translated as CASSLATSTGVNNQPQHF.

The gene calls are TRBV27 and TRBJ1-1, with 9 bases lining up with TRBD1. This CDR3 is built from 13 residues. V was clipped by 5 bases and J by 6 bases; unmatched bases: 4. Germline values: CDR1 MNHEY, CDR2 SMNVEV (reference sequence). CDR3 bases: TGTGCCAGCAGTCAGGGACAGGGCCCTGAAGCTTTCTTT. It is translated as CASSQGQGPEAFF.

This clonotype was counted a few times. The chain uses TRBV9 and TRBJ2-4; weak D call: TRBD1 (5 bases). The J call may not be correct, given that the DNA end is closer to TRBJ2-7. This CDR3 is 14 amino acids long. The germline V gene encodes CDR1 SGDLS and CDR2 YYNGEE. The CDR3 nucleotides read TGTGCCAGCAGCCCCCCCGGACAAGCAAACGAGCAGTACTTC. This translates into CASSPPGQANEQYF.

This clonotype was seen only a few times. Being one base from a much bigger clone, this may be a read error. The V gene is TRBV27, the J gene TRBJ1-2, with a tentative D call TRBD1 (6 bases). The CDR3 sequence is 15 residues long. From germline, CDR1 is MNHEY and CDR2 SMNVEV (reference sequence). V was trimmed by 2 bases and J by 4 bases, leaving 14 bases between them. The CDR3 DNA reads TGTGCCAGCAGTTTAGCTCCGGACAGCGGCTATGGCTACACCTTC. It translates to CASSLAPDSGYGYTF.

This rearrangement joins TRBV15 to TRBJ2-5; 8 bases align to TRBD2. The CDR3 loop spans 15 amino acids. V lost 5 bases and J lost 5; bases outside the gene matches: 10. Germline CDR1 LNHNV, CDR2 YYDKDF (reference sequence). Here the CDR3 DNA reads TGTGCCACCAGCGGGTTTAGCGGGGCCGGGGAGACCCAGTACTTC. This gives the protein CATSGFSGAGETQYF.

This rearrangement joins TRBV20-1 to TRBJ2-5; 11 bases fit TRBD2. Germline V gives CDR1 DFQATT, CDR2 SNEGSKA (reference sequence). This CDR3 comprises 15 residues. With 6 bases clipped from V and 5 bases from J, the junction kept 11 bases outside the gene matches. The CDR3 here is CSATEVLAGGETQYF. The CDR3 bases are TGCAGTGCCACAGAGGTGCTAGCGGGAGGCGAGACCCAGTACTTC.

The gene calls are TRBV27 and TRBJ2-1; TRBD2 aligns across 9 bases. CDR3 length: 15 amino acids. V was clipped by 3 bases and J by 6 bases; unmatched bases: 6. Germline CDR1 and CDR2: MNHEY and SMNVEV (reference sequence). The CDR3 loop is CASSFGTSLSNEQFF. CDR3 DNA sequence: TGTGCCAGCAGTTTTGGGACTAGCCTCAGCAATGAGCAGTTCTTC.

The V call is TRBV20-1, the J call TRBJ2-7; D is unresolved. Per germline, CDR1 DFQATT and CDR2 SNEGSKA (reference sequence). The V end lost 6 bases, the J end lost 3 bases, and 15 bases lay between the germline ends. This CDR3 is built from 13 residues. Here the CDR3 DNA reads TGCAGTGCACCCGGCCACCGTCGCTACGAGCAGTACTTC. Protein: CSAPGHRRYEQYF.

The V and J genes are TRBV20-1 and TRBJ1-2; D call uncertain. Trimming cost V 3 bases and J 1 base, with 6 bases left between them. The length of the CDR3 is 12 residues. CDR1 is DFQATT and CDR2 is SNEGSKA in the germline V gene (reference sequence). CDR3 sequence: CSASSVNYGYTF. The CDR3 DNA is TGCAGTGCTAGTTCGGTTAACTATGGCTACACCTTC.

This clonotype was observed a few times. The gene calls are TRBV7-9 and TRBJ1-2; D not certain. The CDR3 totals 13 residues. Germline values: CDR1 SEHNR, CDR2 FQNEAQ (reference sequence). The V end lost 3 bases, the J end lost 4 bases, and 9 bases lay between the germline ends. The CDR3 sequence: CASSLKELYGYTF. In DNA form, the CDR3 reads TGTGCCAGCAGCTTGAAGGAACTCTATGGCTACACCTTC. The whole variable domain, filled in from reference TRBV7-9 and TRBJ1-2, reads DTGVSQNPRHKITKRGQNVTFRCDPISEHNRLYWYRQTLGQGPEFLTYFQNEAQLEKSRLLSDRFSAERPKGSFSTLEIQRTEQGDSAMYLCASSLKELYGYTFGSGTRLTVV.

This clonotype was detected a few times. The J gene is TRBJ2-7, the V gene TRBV20-1; 9 nucleotides match TRBD1. Germline CDR1 DFQATT, CDR2 SNEGSKA (reference sequence). There are 12 residues in the CDR3. The V segment lost 5 bases and the J segment 3 bases; nucleotides outside the gene matches: 2. The CDR3 reads CSADRGNYEQYF. The DNA of the CDR3 is TGCAGTGCTGACAGGGGGAACTACGAGCAGTACTTC.

The table lists this clonotype with a few counts. The genes are TRBV5-1 and TRBJ2-5; 8 positions agree with TRBD1. J lost 4 bases, V lost 7 bases, and 15 bases had no gene match. Germline V lookup: CDR1 SGHRS, CDR2 YFSETQ. The CDR3 extends over 16 amino acids. The CDR3 nucleotides read TGCGCCAGCGCTAAAACACAGGGGGGAGGCTCAGAGACCCAGTACTTC. Translated, it gives CASAKTQGGGSETQYF.

This clonotype was seen a handful of times. This chain joins TRBV7-2 and TRBJ2-5; D is unresolved. Trimming removed 5 bases from V and 4 bases from J, with 11 bases in between. Germline V CDR1 and CDR2: SGHTA, FQGNSA. This CDR3 has 13 amino acids. CDR3 in amino acids: CASSVRVGETQYF. As DNA, the CDR3 is TGTGCCAGCAGCGTTAGGGTTGGAGAGACCCAGTACTTC.

As concerns this clonotype: Just one base apart from a much larger clone, this may be a read error. This chain links TRBV29-1 with TRBJ2-4; 7 bases are shared with TRBD1. With the DNA end fitting TRBJ2-7 better, the J assignment may be wrong. Looked up from germline, CDR1 is SQVTM and CDR2 is ANQGSEA. There are 13 residues in the CDR3. This CDR3 reads CSAGDSAFYEQYF. The CDR3 region has the DNA TGCAGCGCCGGGGACAGTGCCTTCTACGAGCAGTACTTC.

The chain is built from TRBV6-6 and TRBJ1-5; D ambiguous. CDR3 size: 16 residues. CDR1 and CDR2 from the germline V gene are MNHNY and SVGAGI (reference sequence). V lost 2 bases and J 6 bases, leaving 17 bases between the germline ends. CDR3 region: CASSYTPSGVGQPQHF. The CDR3 bases are TGTGCCAGCAGTTACACGCCATCCGGGGTGGGTCAGCCCCAGCATTTT.